The next 18 T cell receptor beta chains were all read from a single sample in a study of T cells in Graves' hyperthyroidism and ophthalmopathy. RNA transcripts yielded amplified TCR beta CDR3 regions. Carried out on the TCR CDR3, a first-round RT-PCR used the HTBI primer set. A single record per CDR3 protein comes from TCRdb applying MiXCR to the multiplex PCR reads. The sample has 300,000 to 500,000 distinct CDR3 sequences, 11% to 15% seen once. The sequenced material came from blood. The origin of the receptors is a man aged 50 or older with Graves' ophthalmopathy.

This clonotype came up a few times. The chain carries TRBV6-1 and TRBJ1-1; D is possibly TRBD1 (5 bases). CDR3 length: 13 amino acids. Per germline, CDR1 MNHNS and CDR2 SASEGT. Deletions cut 5 bases from V and 4 bases from J, with 11 bases between. The DNA of the CDR3 is TGTGCCAGCAGTCCAGGGAAGGTCACTGAAGCTTTCTTT. It encodes CASSPGKVTEAFF.

This clonotype was picked up many times. This sequence joins TRBV2 and TRBJ1-5; 10 positions match TRBD1. Germline V lookup: CDR1 SNHLY, CDR2 FYNNEI. The CDR3 runs 15 residues. Trimming at V came to 7 bases and at J to 8 bases, leaving 11 bases not matched to a gene. The CDR3 protein is CASTGVGQGMEPQHF. The CDR3 DNA is TGTGCCAGCACCGGAGTGGGACAGGGGATGGAGCCCCAGCATTTT.

This clonotype has a count of ten or more. V gene TRBV12-3 or TRBV12-4 combines with J gene TRBJ2-7, with TRBD1 matching 8 bases. The V gene end was trimmed by 6 bases and the J gene end by 2 bases; junction bases not matched to a gene: 12. The CDR3 has 16 amino acids. In DNA form, the CDR3 reads TGTGCCAGCAGGAAACCGGGACAGGCCCCCCCCTACGAGCAGTACTTC. This translates into CASRKPGQAPPYEQYF.

This clonotype was seen a few times. A much larger clone differs from this one at a single base, so this may be a read error. The rearrangement joins TRBV7-8 to TRBJ2-1, with a weak D call TRBD1 (5 bases). The ends were cut back, 1 base at V and 2 bases at J, with 12 bases in the middle. From germline, CDR1 is SGHVS and CDR2 FQNEAQ. The CDR3 is made up of 16 amino acids. For the CDR3, the DNA is TGTGCCAGCAGCTTAGGAGGACATCTTACCTACAATGAGCAGTTCTTC. It is translated as CASSLGGHLTYNEQFF.

This clonotype was observed a few times. The CDR3 nucleotides are TGTGCCAGCAGCCCCCCAACTAATGAAAAACTGTTTTTT. It translates to CASSPPTNEKLFF. The rearrangement uses TRBV2 and TRBJ1-4; D remains ambiguous. The V gene lost 6 bases and the J gene lost 0 bases, with 5 bases spanning the gap. The CDR3 is 13 residues long. Germline V CDR1 and CDR2: SNHLY, FYNNEI. Complete variable domain (other parts from reference TRBV2 and TRBJ1-4): EPEVTQTPSHQVTQMGQEVILRCVPISNHLYFYWYRQILGQKVEFLVSFYNNEISEKSEIFDDQFSVERPDGSNFTLKIRSTKLEDSAMYFCASSPPTNEKLFFGSGTQLSVL.

The chain employs TRBV7-6 and TRBJ2-2, with TRBD2 matching over 10 bases. In germline, CDR1 is SGHVS, CDR2 FNYEAQ. The CDR3 length is 16 residues. The V segment lost 0 bases and the J segment 5 bases; nucleotides outside the gene matches: 3. As DNA, the CDR3 is TGTGCCAGCAGCTTAGCCACTAGCGGGATAACCGGGGAGCTGTTTTTT. The encoded protein is CASSLATSGITGELFF.

This clonotype has ten or more counts. This chain uses TRBV12-3 or TRBV12-4 with TRBJ2-5; perhaps D is TRBD1 or TRBD2 (5 bases each). This CDR3 is 16 amino acids long. V lost 7 bases to trimming and J lost 5 bases, with 23 bases between them. The CDR3 DNA reads as TGTGCCAGCACCCTCGCTGGTCGGGGCGATTTTGAGACCCAGTACTTC. This codes for CASTLAGRGDFETQYF.

This clonotype came up many times. V usage is TRBV2 and J usage is TRBJ2-5, with D maybe TRBD2 (6 bases). The germline gives CDR1 SNHLY, CDR2 FYNNEI. V was clipped by 7 bases and J by 1 base, with 10 bases between them. This CDR3 spans 13 amino acids. DNA of the CDR3: TGTGCCAGCATTCGGGAGTCCCAAGAGACCCAGTACTTC. Its translation is CASIRESQETQYF.

The CDR3 DNA sequence: TGTGCCGCTCGAGACCAAAGGGGGCCGCGCTATGGCTACACCTTC. It yields the protein CAARDQRGPRYGYTF. The chain couples TRBV27 to TRBJ1-2; 7 nucleotides align to TRBD1. V lost 11 bases and J lost 4; bases outside the gene matches: 16. Per the germline V gene, CDR1 is MNHEY and CDR2 is SMNVEV (reference sequence). The CDR3 sequence is 15 residues long.

The chain has TRBV19 and TRBJ2-3, with no clear D. The CDR3 has 14 residues. Per germline, CDR1 LNHDA and CDR2 SQIVND (reference sequence). Trimming cost V 4 bases and J 1 base, with 9 bases left between them. CDR3 sequence: CASSNGVGTDTQYF. The CDR3 nucleotides are TGTGCCAGTAGTAATGGGGTTGGCACAGATACGCAGTATTTT.

This clonotype appeared a single time. The CDR3 spells CAISEGGRGQIRYTF. The DNA for the CDR3 is TGTGCCATCAGTGAGGGAGGCAGGGGGCAAATCCGCTACACCTTC. V usage is TRBV10-3 and J usage is TRBJ1-2; 8 bases align to TRBD1. The germline gives CDR1 ENHRY, CDR2 SYGVKD. Losses at the gene ends were 2 bases for V and 9 bases for J; bases not matched to a gene: 11. This CDR3 is 15 amino acids long.

The chain recombines TRBV20-1 with TRBJ2-5, with a possible D match to TRBD2 (5 bases). The CDR3 is 13 residues long. From germline, CDR1 is DFQATT and CDR2 SNEGSKA (reference sequence). Trimming stripped 3 bases from V and 5 bases from J, with 13 bases between. The CDR3 protein is CSARRLPGETQYF. As DNA, the CDR3 is TGCAGTGCTAGGCGCCTGCCGGGGGAGACCCAGTACTTC.

This clonotype came up a few times. The chain recombines TRBV9 with TRBJ2-5; maybe TRBD2 (6 bases). The CDR3 spans 12 residues. Germline values: CDR1 SGDLS, CDR2 YYNGEE. V lost 4 bases and J lost 9, with 13 bases in between. This CDR3 reads CASSPFGGAQYF. Here the CDR3 DNA reads TGTGCCAGCAGCCCCTTCGGCGGGGCCCAGTACTTC.

This clonotype showed up just a few times. The rearrangement joins TRBV6-1 to TRBJ2-3, with D hard to call. Germline V gene sequence: CDR1 MNHNS, CDR2 SASEGT. The CDR3 runs to 12 residues. Between the trimmed V and J ends, which lost 6 bases and 2 bases, there was a span of 6 bases. The CDR3 loop is CASRLYTDTQYF. CDR3 nucleotides: TGTGCCAGCAGATTATACACAGATACGCAGTATTTT.

The table lists this clonotype with a few counts. A much larger clone differs by one base, so this may be a read error. The genes are TRBV5-1 and TRBJ1-1, with no clear D. V was trimmed by 3 bases and J by 1 base, leaving 16 bases between them. This CDR3 contains 16 residues. Germline-derived CDR1 and CDR2 are SGHRS and YFSETQ. The CDR3 region is CASSYDIDKTNTEAFF. The DNA for the CDR3 is TGCGCCAGCAGCTATGACATAGACAAAACGAACACTGAAGCTTTCTTT.

The sample holds many counts of this clonotype. V and J are TRBV2 and TRBJ2-5, with D unclear. Trimming cost V 6 bases and J 5 bases, with 7 bases left between them. The CDR3 length is 11 residues. Germline loops: CDR1 SNHLY, CDR2 FYNNEI. CDR3 in amino acids: CASRFSETQYF. The CDR3 DNA reads as TGTGCCAGCAGGTTCTCGGAGACCCAGTACTTC. The variable domain in full, completed from reference TRBV2 and TRBJ2-5, reads EPEVTQTPSHQVTQMGQEVILRCVPISNHLYFYWYRQILGQKVEFLVSFYNNEISEKSEIFDDQFSVERPDGSNFTLKIRSTKLEDSAMYFCASRFSETQYFGPGTRLLVL.

This chain uses TRBV13 with TRBJ2-3, with 8 nucleotides matching TRBD2. Trimming cost V 2 bases and J 6 bases; bases outside gene matches: 10. The CDR3 loop spans 16 amino acids. Germline CDR1 reads PRHDT; CDR2 reads FYEKMQ (reference sequence). The CDR3 here is CASSLMSGSLWDTQYF. The DNA for the CDR3 is TGTGCCAGCAGCTTAATGAGCGGGAGTCTTTGGGATACGCAGTATTTT.

This clonotype was counted ten times or more. The CDR3 spells CASSLIGAGGYEQYF. DNA for the CDR3: TGCGCCAGCAGCTTGATCGGGGCAGGGGGCTACGAGCAGTACTTC. V gene TRBV5-1 combines with J gene TRBJ2-7; 7 bases line up with TRBD1. V gave up 1 base and J gave up 3 bases; unmatched junction bases: 7. CDR3 length equals 15 residues. The germline CDR1 and CDR2 sequences are SGHRS and YFSETQ.